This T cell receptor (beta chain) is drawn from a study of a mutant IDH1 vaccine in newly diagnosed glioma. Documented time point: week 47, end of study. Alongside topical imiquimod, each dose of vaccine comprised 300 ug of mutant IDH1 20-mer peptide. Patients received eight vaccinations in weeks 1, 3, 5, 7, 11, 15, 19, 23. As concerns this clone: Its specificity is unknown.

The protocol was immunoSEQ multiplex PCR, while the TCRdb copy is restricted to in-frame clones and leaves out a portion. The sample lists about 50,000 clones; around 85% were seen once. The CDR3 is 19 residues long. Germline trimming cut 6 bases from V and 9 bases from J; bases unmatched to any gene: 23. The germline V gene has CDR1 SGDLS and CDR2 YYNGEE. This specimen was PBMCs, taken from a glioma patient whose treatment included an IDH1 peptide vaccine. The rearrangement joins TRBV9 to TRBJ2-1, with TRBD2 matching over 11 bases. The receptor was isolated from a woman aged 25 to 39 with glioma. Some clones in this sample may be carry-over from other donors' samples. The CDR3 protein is CASTKRASGRSGAGGEQFF. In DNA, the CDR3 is TGTGCCAGCACCAAGCGCGCTAGCGGGAGGTCGGGGGCGGGTGGTGAGCAGTTCTTC.